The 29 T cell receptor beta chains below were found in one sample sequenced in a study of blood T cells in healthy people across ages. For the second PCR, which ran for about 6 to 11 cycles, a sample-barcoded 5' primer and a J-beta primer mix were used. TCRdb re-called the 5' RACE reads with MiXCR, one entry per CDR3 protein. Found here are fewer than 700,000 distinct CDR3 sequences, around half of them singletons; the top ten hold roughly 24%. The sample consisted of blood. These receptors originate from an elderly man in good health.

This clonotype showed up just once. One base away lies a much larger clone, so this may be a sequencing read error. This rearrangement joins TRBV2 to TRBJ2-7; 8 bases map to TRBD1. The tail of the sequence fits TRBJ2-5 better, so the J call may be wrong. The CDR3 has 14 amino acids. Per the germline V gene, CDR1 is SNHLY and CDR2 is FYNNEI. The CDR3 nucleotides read TGTGCCAGCAGTGTCGAACAGGGGGAAGAGACCCAGTACTTC. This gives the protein CASSVEQGEETQYF.

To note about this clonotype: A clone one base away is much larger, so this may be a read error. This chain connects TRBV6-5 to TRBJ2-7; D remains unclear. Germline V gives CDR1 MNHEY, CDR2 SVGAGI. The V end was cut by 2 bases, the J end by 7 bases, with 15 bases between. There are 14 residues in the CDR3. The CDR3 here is CASSYGSVYNEQYF. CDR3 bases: TGTGCCAGCAGTTACGGTTCCGTCTACAATGAGCAGTACTTC.

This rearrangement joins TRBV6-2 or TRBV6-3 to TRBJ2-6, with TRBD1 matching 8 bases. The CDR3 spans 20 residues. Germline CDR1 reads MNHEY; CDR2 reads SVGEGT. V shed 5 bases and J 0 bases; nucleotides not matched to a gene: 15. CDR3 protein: CASSPTADRVLFSGANVLTF. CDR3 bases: TGTGCCAGCAGTCCGACAGCGGACAGGGTCTTATTCTCTGGGGCCAACGTCCTGACTTTC.

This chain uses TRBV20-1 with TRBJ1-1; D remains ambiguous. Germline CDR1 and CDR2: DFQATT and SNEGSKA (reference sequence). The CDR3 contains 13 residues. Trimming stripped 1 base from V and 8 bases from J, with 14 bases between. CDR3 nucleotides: TGCAGTGCTAGAGCGAGGACTCTAACAGAAGCTTTCTTT. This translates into CSARARTLTEAFF.

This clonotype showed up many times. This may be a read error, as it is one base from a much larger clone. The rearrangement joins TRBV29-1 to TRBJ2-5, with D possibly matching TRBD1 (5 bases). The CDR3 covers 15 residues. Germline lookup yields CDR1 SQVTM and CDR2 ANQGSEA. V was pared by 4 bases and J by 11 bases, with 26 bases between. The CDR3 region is CSVVGLGHQENEQYF. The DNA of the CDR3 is TGCAGCGTTGTAGGATTAGGACACCAAGAGAATGAGCAGTACTTC.

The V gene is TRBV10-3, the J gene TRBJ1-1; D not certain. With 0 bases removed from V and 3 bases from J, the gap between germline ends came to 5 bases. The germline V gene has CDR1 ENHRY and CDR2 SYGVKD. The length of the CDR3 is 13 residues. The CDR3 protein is CAISESADTEAFF. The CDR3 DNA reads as TGTGCCATCAGTGAGTCGGCAGACACTGAAGCTTTCTTT.

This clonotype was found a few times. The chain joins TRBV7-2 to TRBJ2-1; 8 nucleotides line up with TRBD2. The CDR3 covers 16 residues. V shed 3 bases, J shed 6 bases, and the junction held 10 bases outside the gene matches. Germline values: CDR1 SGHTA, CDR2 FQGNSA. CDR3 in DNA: TGTGCCAGCAGCTTTCCGGGACTAGTGCAGATCAATGAGCAGTTCTTC. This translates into CASSFPGLVQINEQFF.

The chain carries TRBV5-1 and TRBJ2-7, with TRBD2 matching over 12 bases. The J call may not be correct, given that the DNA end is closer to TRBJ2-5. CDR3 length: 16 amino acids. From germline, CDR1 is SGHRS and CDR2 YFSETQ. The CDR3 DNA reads TGCGCCAGCAGCTCTCGGGCTAGCGGGGGGGAAGAGACCCAGTACTTC. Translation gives CASSSRASGGEETQYF.

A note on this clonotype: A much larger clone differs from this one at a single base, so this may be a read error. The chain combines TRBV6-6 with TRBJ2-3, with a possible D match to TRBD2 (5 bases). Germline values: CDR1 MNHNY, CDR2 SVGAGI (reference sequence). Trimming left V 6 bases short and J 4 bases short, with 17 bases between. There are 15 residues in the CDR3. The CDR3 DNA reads TGTGCCAGCAGAGAGGGCCGACTTGTCGCAGATACGCAGTATTTT. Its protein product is CASREGRLVADTQYF.

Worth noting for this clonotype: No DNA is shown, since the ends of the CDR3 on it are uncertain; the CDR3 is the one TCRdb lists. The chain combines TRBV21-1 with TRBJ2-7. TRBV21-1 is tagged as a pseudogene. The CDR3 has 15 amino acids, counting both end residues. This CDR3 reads CASSGVGEGSYEQYF.

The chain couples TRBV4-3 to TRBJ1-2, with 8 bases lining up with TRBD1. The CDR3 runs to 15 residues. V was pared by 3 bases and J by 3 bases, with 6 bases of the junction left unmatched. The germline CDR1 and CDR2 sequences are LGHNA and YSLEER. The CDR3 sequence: CASSHGQGWDYGYTF. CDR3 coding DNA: TGCGCCAGCAGCCATGGACAGGGATGGGACTATGGCTACACCTTC.

In DNA form, the CDR3 reads TGTGCCAGCTGGTCCGGGACAGGCCAATACAATGAGCAGTTCTTC. It yields the protein CASWSGTGQYNEQFF. The rearrangement links TRBV6-6 to TRBJ2-1, with 8 bases identical to TRBD1. Unmatched junction bases numbered 10, after V lost 8 bases and J lost 4 bases. The CDR3 consists of 15 residues. CDR1 is MNHNY and CDR2 is SVGAGI in the germline V gene (reference sequence).

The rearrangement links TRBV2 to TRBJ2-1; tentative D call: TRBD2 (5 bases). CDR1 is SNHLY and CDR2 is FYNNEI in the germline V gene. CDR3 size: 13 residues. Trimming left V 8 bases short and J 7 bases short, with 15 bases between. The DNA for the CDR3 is TGTGCCAGCCTTATCGACACGGGAAATGAGCAGTTCTTC. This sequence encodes CASLIDTGNEQFF.

The CDR3 here is CASSQPRAEPRPTDTQYF. CDR3 nucleotide sequence: TGTGCCAGCAGCCAGCCTAGAGCGGAACCCCGCCCCACAGATACGCAGTATTTT. J is TRBJ2-3 and V is TRBV4-2; the D gene is possibly TRBD2 (5 bases). V lost 3 bases, J lost 2 bases, and 21 bases lay in between. The CDR3 runs 18 residues. The germline gives CDR1 LGHNA, CDR2 YNFKEQ.

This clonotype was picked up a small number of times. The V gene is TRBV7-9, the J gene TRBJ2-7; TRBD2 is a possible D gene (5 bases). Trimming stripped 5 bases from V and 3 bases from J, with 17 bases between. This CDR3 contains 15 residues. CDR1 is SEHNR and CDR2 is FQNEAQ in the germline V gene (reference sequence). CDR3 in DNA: TGTGCCAGCAGCATAAGGACTGGCCCCGACTACGAGCAGTACTTC. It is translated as CASSIRTGPDYEQYF.

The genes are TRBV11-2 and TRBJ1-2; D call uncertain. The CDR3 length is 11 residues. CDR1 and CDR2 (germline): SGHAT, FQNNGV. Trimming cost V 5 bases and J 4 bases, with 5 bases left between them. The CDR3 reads CASSRVYGYTF. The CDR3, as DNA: TGTGCCAGCAGCCGGGTCTATGGCTACACCTTC.

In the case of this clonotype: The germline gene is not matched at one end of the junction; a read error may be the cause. DNA of the CDR3: TGTGCCAGCAGTTTATATCTTGGGGGAACCCTCCACGAGGAGTACTTC. Its protein product is CASSLYLGGTLHEEYF. The chain couples TRBV28 to TRBJ2-7, with D tentatively TRBD1 or TRBD2 (5 bases each). CDR3 size: 16 residues. In germline, CDR1 is MDHEN, CDR2 SYDVKM.

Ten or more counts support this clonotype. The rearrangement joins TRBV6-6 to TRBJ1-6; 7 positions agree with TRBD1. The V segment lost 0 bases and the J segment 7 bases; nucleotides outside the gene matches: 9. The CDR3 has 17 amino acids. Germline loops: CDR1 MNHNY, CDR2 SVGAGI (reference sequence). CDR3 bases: TGTGCCAGCAGTTACTCATCCGGGACAGACAACAATTCACCCCTCCACTTT. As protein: CASSYSSGTDNNSPLHF.

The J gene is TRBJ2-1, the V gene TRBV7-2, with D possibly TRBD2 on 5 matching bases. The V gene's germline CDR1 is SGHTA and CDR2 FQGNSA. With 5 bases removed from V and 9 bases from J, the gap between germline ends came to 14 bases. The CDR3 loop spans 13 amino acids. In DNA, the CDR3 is TGTGCCAGCAGCAAAGTGGCCCGGGGTGAGCAGTTCTTC. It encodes CASSKVARGEQFF.

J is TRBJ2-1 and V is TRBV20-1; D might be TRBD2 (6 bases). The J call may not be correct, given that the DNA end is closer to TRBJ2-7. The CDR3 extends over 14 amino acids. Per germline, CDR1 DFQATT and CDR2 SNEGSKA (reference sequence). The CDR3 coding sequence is TGCAGTGCTAGTTCGGGACTGGCCTACAATGAGCAGTACTTC. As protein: CSASSGLAYNEQYF.

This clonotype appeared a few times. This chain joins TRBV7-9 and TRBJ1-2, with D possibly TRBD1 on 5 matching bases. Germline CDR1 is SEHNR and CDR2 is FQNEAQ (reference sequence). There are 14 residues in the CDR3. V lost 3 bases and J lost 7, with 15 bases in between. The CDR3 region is CASSLGTAQGGYTF. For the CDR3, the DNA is TGTGCCAGCAGCTTGGGGACCGCCCAGGGTGGCTACACCTTC. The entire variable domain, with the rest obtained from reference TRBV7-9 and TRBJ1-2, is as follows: DTGVSQNPRHKITKRGQNVTFRCDPISEHNRLYWYRQTLGQGPEFLTYFQNEAQLEKSRLLSDRFSAERPKGSFSTLEIQRTEQGDSAMYLCASSLGTAQGGYTFGSGTRLTVV.

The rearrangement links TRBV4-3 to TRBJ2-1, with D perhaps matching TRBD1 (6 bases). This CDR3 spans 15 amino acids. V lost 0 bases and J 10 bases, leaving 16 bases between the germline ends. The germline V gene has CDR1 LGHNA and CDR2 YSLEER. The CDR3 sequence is CASSQDPGVSWEQFF. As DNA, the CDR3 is TGCGCCAGCAGCCAAGATCCAGGGGTTTCATGGGAGCAGTTCTTC.

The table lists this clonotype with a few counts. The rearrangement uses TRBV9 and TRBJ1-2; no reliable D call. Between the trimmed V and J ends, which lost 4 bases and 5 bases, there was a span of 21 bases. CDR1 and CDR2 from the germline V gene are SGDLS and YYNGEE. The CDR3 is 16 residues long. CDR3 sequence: CASSPHVSGSRYGYTF. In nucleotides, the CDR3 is TGTGCCAGCAGCCCCCACGTATCGGGGAGTAGGTATGGCTACACCTTC.

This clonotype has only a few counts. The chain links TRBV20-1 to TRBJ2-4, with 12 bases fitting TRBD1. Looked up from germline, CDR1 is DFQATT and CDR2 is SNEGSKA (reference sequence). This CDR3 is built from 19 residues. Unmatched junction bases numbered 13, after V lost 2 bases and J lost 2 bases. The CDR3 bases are TGCAGTGCTAGACCGGCGGGACAGGGGGCACGAAGTTCCAAAAACATTCAGTACTTC. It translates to CSARPAGQGARSSKNIQYF.

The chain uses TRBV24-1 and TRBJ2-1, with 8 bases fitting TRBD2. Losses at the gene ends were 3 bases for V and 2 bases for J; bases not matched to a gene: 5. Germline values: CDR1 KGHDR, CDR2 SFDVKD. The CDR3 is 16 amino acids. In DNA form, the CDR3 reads TGTGCCACCAGTGATACCGGGACTAGACCCTACAATGAGCAGTTCTTC. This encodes CATSDTGTRPYNEQFF.

The CDR3 nucleotides are TGCGCCAGCAGCCAACCTAGCGGGGGGGCCGTGGAGCAGTTCTTC. Translated, it gives CASSQPSGGAVEQFF. The V call is TRBV4-1, the J call TRBJ2-1; 12 bases align to TRBD2. The CDR3 length is 15 residues. CDR1 is MGHRA, CDR2 YSYEKL, per germline. With V trimmed by 2 bases and J by 10 bases, 6 bases remained unmatched.

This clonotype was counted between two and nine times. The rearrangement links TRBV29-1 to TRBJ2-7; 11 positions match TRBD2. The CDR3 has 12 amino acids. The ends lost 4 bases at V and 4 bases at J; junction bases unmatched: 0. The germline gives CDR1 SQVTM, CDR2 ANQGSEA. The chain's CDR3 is CSVGTSGYEQYF. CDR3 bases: TGCAGCGTTGGGACTAGCGGGTACGAGCAGTACTTC.

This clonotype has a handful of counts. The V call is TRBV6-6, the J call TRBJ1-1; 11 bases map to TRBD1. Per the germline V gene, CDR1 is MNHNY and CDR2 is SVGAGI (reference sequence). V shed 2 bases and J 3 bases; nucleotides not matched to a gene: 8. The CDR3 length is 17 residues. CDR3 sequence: CASSYGGDRGKYTEAFF. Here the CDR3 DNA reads TGTGCCAGCAGTTACGGGGGGGACAGGGGGAAGTACACTGAAGCTTTCTTT.

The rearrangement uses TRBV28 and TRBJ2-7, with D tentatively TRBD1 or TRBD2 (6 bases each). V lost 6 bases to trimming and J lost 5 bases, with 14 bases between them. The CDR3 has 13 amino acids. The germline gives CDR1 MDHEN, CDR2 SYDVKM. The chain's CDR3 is CASRPGATHEQYF. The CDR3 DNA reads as TGTGCCAGCAGACCGGGGGCCACTCACGAGCAGTACTTC.